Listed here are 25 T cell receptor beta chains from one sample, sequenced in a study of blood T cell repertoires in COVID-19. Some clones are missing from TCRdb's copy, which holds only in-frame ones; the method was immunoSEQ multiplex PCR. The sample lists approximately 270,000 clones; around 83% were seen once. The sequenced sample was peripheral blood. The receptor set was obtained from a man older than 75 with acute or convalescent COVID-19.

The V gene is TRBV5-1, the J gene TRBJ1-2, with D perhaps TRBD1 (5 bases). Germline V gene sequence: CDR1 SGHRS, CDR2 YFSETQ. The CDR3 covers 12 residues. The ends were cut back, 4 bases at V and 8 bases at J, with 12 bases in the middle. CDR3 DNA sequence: TGCGCCAGCAGCCTGGGGGAGGGCGGCTACACCTTC. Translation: CASSLGEGGYTF.

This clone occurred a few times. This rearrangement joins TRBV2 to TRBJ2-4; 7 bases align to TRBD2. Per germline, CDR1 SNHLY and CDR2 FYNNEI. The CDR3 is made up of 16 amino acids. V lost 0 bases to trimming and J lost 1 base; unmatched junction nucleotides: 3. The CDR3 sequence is CASSEAVGGAKNIQYF. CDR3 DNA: TGTGCCAGCAGTGAAGCGGTGGGGGGGGCCAAAAACATTCAGTACTTC.

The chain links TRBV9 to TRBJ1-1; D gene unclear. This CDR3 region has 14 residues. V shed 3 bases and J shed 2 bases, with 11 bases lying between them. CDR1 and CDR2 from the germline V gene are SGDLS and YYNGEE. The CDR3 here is CASSAYGRNTEAFF. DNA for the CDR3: TGTGCCAGCAGCGCCTACGGTCGAAACACTGAAGCTTTCTTT.

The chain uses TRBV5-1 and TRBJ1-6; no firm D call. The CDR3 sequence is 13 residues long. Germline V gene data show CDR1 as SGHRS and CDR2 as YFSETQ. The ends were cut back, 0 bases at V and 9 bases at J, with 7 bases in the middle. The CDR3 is CASSLDSFSPLHF. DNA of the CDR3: TGCGCCAGCAGCTTGGACAGTTTTTCACCCCTCCACTTT.

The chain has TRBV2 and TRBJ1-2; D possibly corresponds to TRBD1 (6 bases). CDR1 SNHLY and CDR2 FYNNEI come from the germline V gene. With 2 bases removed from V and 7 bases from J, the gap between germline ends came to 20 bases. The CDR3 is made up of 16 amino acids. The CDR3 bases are TGTGCCAGCAGTGAAACCAGGGGCCCCCTGGGTAGTGGCTACACCTTC. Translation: CASSETRGPLGSGYTF.

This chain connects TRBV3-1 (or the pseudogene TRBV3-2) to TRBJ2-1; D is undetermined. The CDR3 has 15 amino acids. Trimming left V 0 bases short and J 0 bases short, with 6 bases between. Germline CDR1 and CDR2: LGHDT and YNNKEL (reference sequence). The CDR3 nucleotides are TGTGCCAGCAGCCAAGATCAGTTCTCCTACAATGAGCAGTTCTTC. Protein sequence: CASSQDQFSYNEQFF.

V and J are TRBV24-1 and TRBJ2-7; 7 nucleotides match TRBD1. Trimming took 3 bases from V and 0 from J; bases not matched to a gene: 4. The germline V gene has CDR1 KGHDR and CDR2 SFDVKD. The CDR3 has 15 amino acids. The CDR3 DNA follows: TGTGCCACCAGTGATAGACAGGGCCGCTCCTACGAGCAGTACTTC. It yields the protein CATSDRQGRSYEQYF.

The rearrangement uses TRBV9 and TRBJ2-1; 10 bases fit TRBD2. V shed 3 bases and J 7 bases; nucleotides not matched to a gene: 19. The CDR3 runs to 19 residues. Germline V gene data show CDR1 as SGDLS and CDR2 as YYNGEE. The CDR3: CASSARPGLASPKRNEQFF. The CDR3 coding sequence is TGTGCCAGCAGCGCCCGCCCGGGACTAGCGTCCCCCAAGAGGAATGAGCAGTTCTTC.

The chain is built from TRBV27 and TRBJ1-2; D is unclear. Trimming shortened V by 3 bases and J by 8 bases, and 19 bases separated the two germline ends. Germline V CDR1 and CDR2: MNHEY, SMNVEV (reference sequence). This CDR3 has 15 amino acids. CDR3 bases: TGTGCCAGCAGTTTCCGCAAGGAGGGATTAGGAGGCTACACCTTC. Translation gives CASSFRKEGLGGYTF.

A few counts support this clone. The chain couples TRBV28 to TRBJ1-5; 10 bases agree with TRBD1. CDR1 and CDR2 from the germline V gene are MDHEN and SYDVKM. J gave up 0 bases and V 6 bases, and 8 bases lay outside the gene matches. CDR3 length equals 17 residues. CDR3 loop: CASSRGTGDYSNQPQHF. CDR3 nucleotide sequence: TGTGCCAGCAGCAGGGGGACAGGGGATTATAGCAATCAGCCCCAGCATTTT.

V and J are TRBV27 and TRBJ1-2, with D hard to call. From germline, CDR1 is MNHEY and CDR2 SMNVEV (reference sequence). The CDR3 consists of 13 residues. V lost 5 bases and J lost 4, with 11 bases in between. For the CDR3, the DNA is TGTGCCAGCAGTAAAGAGGGAGCCTATGGCTACACCTTC. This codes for CASSKEGAYGYTF.

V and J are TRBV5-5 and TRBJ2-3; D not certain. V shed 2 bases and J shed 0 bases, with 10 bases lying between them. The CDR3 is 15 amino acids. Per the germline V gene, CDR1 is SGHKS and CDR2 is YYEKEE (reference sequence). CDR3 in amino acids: CASSLARPSTDTQYF. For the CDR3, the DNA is TGTGCCAGCAGCTTAGCCCGTCCGAGCACAGATACGCAGTATTTT.

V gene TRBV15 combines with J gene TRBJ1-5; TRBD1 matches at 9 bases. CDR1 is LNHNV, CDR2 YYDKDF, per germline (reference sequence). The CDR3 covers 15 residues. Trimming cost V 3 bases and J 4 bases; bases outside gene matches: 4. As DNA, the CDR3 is TGTGCCACCAGCAGCTCCGGGACAGGGAATCAGCCCCAGCATTTT. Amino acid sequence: CATSSSGTGNQPQHF. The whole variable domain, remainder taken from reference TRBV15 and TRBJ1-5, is DAMVIQNPRYQVTQFGKPVTLSCSQTLNHNVMYWYQQKSSQAPKLLFHYYDKDFNNEADTPDNFQSRRPNTSFCFLDIRSPGLGDTAMYLCATSSSGTGNQPQHFGDGTRLSIL.

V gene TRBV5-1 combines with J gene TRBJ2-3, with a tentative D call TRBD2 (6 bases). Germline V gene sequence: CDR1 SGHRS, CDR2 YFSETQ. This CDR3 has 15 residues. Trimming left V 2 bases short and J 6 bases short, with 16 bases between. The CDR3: CASSFSGTGADTQYF. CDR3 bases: TGCGCCAGCAGCTTCTCCGGGACTGGAGCCGATACGCAGTATTTT.

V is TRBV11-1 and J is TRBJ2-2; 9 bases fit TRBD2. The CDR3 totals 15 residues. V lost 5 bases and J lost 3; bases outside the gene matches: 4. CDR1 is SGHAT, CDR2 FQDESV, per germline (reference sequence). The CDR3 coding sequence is TGTGCCAGCAGCCCGGCTAGCGGGGACACCGGGGAGCTGTTTTTT. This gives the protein CASSPASGDTGELFF.

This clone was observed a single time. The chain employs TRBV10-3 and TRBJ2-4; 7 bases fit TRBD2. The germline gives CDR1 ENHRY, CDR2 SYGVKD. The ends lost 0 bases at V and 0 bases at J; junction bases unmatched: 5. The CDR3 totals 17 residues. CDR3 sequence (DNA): TGTGCCATCAGTGAGTCGACTCGCGGGAGAGCCAAAAACATTCAGTACTTC. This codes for CAISESTRGRAKNIQYF.

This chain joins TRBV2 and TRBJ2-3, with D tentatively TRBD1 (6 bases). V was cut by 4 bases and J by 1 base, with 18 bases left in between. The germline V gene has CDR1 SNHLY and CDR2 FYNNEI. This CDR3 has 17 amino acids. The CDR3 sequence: CASSGERGMVGTDTQYF. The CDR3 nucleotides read TGTGCCAGCAGTGGGGAGAGGGGGATGGTGGGCACAGATACGCAGTATTTT.

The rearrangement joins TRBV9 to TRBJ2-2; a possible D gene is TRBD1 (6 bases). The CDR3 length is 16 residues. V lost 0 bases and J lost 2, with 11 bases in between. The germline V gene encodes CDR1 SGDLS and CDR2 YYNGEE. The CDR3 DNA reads TGTGCCAGCAGCGTAGCTCAGGGGCGTAACACCGGGGAGCTGTTTTTT. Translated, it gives CASSVAQGRNTGELFF.

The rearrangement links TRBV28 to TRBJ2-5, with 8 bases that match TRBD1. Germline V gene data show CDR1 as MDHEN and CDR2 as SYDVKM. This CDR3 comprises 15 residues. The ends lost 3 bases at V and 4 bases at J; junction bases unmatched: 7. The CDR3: CASSLDRVRRETQYF. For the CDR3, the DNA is TGTGCCAGCAGTTTGGACAGGGTGAGGAGAGAGACCCAGTACTTC.

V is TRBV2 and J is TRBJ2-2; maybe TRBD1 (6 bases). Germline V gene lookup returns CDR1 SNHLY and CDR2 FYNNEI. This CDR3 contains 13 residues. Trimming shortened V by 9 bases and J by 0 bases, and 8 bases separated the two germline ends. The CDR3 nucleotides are TGTGCCAGACAGGGCACGAACACCGGGGAGCTGTTTTTT. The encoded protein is CARQGTNTGELFF. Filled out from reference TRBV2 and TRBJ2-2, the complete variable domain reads EPEVTQTPSHQVTQMGQEVILRCVPISNHLYFYWYRQILGQKVEFLVSFYNNEISEKSEIFDDQFSVERPDGSNFTLKIRSTKLEDSAMYFCARQGTNTGELFFGEGSRLTVL.

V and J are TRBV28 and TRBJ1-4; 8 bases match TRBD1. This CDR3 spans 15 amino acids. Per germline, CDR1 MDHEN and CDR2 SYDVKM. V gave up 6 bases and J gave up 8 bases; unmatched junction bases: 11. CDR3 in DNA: TGTGCCAGCAGCTCGGCCGGGACAGGAAGGGAAAAACTGTTTTTT. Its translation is CASSSAGTGREKLFF. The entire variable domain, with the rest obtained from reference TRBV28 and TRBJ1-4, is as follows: DVKVTQSSRYLVKRTGEKVFLECVQDMDHENMFWYRQDPGLGLRLIYFSYDVKMKEKGDIPEGYSVSREKKERFSLILESASTNQTSMYLCASSSAGTGREKLFFGSGTQLSVL.

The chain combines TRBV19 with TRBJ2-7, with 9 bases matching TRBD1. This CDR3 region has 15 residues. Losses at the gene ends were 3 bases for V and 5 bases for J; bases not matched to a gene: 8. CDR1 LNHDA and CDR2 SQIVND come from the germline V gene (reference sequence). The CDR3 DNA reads TGTGCCAGTAGTATGAGGACAGGGGCGGCGGACGAGCAGTACTTC. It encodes CASSMRTGAADEQYF.

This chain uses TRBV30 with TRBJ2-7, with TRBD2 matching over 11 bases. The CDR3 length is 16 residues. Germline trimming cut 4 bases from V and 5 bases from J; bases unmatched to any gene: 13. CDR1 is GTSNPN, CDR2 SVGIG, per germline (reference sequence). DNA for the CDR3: TGTGCCTGGACTCCCCCGGGACTAGCGGCCTTCGACGAGCAGTACTTC. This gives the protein CAWTPPGLAAFDEQYF.

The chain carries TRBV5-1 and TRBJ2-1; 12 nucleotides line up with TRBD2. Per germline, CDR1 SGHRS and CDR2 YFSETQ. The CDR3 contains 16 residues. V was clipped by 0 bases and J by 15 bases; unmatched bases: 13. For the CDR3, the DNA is TGCGCCAGCAGCTTGGTCGTAGGAGGACTAGCGGGGTATACGTTCTTC. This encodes CASSLVVGGLAGYTFF. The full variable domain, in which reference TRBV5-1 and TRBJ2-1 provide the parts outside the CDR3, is KAGVTQTPRYLIKTRGQQVTLSCSPISGHRSVSWYQQTPGQGLQFLFEYFSETQRNKGNFPGRFSGRQFSNSRSEMNVSTLELGDSALYLCASSLVVGGLAGYTFFGPGTRLTVL.

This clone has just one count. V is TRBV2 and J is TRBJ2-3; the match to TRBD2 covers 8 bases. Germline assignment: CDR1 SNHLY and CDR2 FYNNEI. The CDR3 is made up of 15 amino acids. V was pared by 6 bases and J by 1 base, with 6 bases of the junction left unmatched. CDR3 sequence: CASRPTAGGTDTQYF. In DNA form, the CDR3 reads TGTGCCAGCAGACCCACAGCGGGGGGCACAGATACGCAGTATTTT.